This TCR beta chain was sequenced in a study of blood T cell repertoires in COVID-19. About the research overall: Acute and convalescent COVID-19 samples came from the United States, Italy and Spain.

The CDR3 length is 12 residues. Germline V gene sequence: CDR1 MDHEN, CDR2 SYDVKM. Between the trimmed V and J ends, which lost 6 bases and 4 bases, there was a span of 9 bases. Produced via immunoSEQ multiplex PCR; TCRdb's table is partial and in-frame only. The sample has 220,000 or so clones, around 90% seen once. Specimen: peripheral blood. V is TRBV28 and J is TRBJ1-2, with D maybe TRBD1 (6 bases). This TCR came from a man between 60 and 70 years old with COVID-19, enrolled during active disease. The CDR3 reads CASRTGSYGYTF. The CDR3 nucleotides read TGTGCCAGCAGAACAGGGAGCTATGGCTACACCTTC.